The 20 T cell receptor beta chains given below trace back to one sample, sequenced in a study of T-cell reconstitution after alpha-beta-depleted transplantation in children. Library preparation (for TCRbeta) was performed with unique molecular identifiers. One entry per CDR3 protein results from TCRdb running MiXCR on the PCR reads. The table records around 410,000 distinct CDR3 sequences, roughly 11% of them present only once. The sequences come from PBMCs from the stem cell graft donor, collected from the stem cell graft. The receptors originated from a human donor who donated a stem cell graft to a child with acute myeloid leukemia.

This clonotype was recorded many times. The genes are TRBV10-3 and TRBJ2-6, with D perhaps matching TRBD1 (6 bases). Germline CDR1 is ENHRY and CDR2 is SYGVKD. CDR3 size: 17 residues. Trimming left V 4 bases short and J 0 bases short, with 13 bases between. CDR3 coding DNA: TGTGCCATCAGTGCGGCAGGGGCCCTCTCTGGGGCCAACGTCCTGACTTTC. Its protein is CAISAAGALSGANVLTF.

This clonotype has ten or more counts. The CDR3 DNA sequence: TGCGCCATTGCGGGGGAGGAAAACAATGAGCAGTTCTTC. Translated: CAIAGEENNEQFF. The chain recombines TRBV10-2 with TRBJ2-1, with 7 bases identical to TRBD2. Germline V gene sequence: CDR1 WSHSY, CDR2 SAAADI. This CDR3 region has 13 residues. J was trimmed by 5 bases and V by 10 bases; bases with no gene match: 8.

The chain has TRBV7-6 and TRBJ2-5; 9 bases align to TRBD2. Germline CDR1 SGHVS, CDR2 FNYEAQ. The CDR3 is 16 residues long. V shed 2 bases and J 4 bases; nucleotides not matched to a gene: 8. CDR3 nucleotides: TGTGCCAGCAGCTTAACGACTAGCGGTGAGGGAGAGACCCAGTACTTC. Amino acid sequence: CASSLTTSGEGETQYF.

This clonotype turned up a few times. The V and J genes are TRBV2 and TRBJ2-3; D is undetermined. V dropped 1 base and J dropped 2 bases, with 7 bases sitting between them. Looked up from germline, CDR1 is SNHLY and CDR2 is FYNNEI. This CDR3 region has 14 residues. The CDR3 sequence is CASSEDYHTDTQYF. The CDR3 nucleotides read TGTGCCAGCAGTGAAGACTATCACACAGATACGCAGTATTTT.

This clonotype showed up just a few times. The CDR3 loop reads CASSFRGPGSYGYTF. CDR3 DNA: TGTGCCAGCAGCTTCAGAGGGCCAGGGAGCTATGGCTACACCTTC. The rearrangement links TRBV5-4 to TRBJ1-2, with D tentatively TRBD1 (5 bases). Between the trimmed V and J ends, which lost 2 bases and 4 bases, there was a span of 15 bases. The CDR3 is 15 amino acids. Germline-derived CDR1 and CDR2 are SGHNT and YYREEE (reference sequence).

This clonotype occurred a few times. The gene calls are TRBV6-1 and TRBJ1-2; 7 bases fit TRBD1. Trimming cost V 6 bases and J 8 bases; bases outside gene matches: 12. The CDR3 has 14 residues. Germline loops: CDR1 MNHNS, CDR2 SASEGT. In DNA form, the CDR3 reads TGTGCCAGCAGCGGCGGGACAGCCTACGGAGGCTACACCTTC. This gives the protein CASSGGTAYGGYTF.

In DNA form, the CDR3 reads TGTGCCAGCAGCTCGCTTCAGGGATCTACGCAGTATTTT. Translated: CASSSLQGSTQYF. The chain links TRBV7-6 to TRBJ2-3, with D possibly being TRBD1 (5 bases). Germline assignment: CDR1 SGHVS and CDR2 FNYEAQ. This CDR3 is built from 13 residues. V gave up 4 bases and J gave up 8 bases, with 13 bases separating them.

This clonotype was seen a few times. The rearrangement uses TRBV12-3 or TRBV12-4 and TRBJ2-7; the D gene is possibly TRBD1 (7 bases). This CDR3 is 15 amino acids long. V was clipped by 8 bases and J by 3 bases, with 20 bases between them. The CDR3 nucleotides read TGTGCCAGCTCCCGCGGAGGGCAGGGGGTCTACGAGCAGTACGTC. Its translation is CASSRGGQGVYEQYV.

This clonotype turned up a few times. This sequence joins TRBV24-1 and TRBJ2-1; tentatively, D is TRBD2 (6 bases). The V end lost 3 bases, the J end lost 9 bases, and 8 bases lay between the germline ends. This CDR3 region has 12 residues. The germline CDR1 and CDR2 sequences are KGHDR and SFDVKD. The CDR3 DNA reads TGTGCCACCAGTGATCGGGGGTTTGAGCAGTTCTTC. Translation: CATSDRGFEQFF.

The chain couples TRBV19 to TRBJ1-5; weak D call: TRBD1 (5 bases). Germline CDR1 is LNHDA and CDR2 is SQIVND (reference sequence). The CDR3 is made up of 14 amino acids. Trimming took 6 bases from V and 2 from J, leaving 11 bases between them. The CDR3 nucleotides read TGTGCCAGTAGAAGGGGTGTTGGCAATCAGCCCCAGCATTTT. Translating gives CASRRGVGNQPQHF. Combining the CDR3 with reference TRBV19 and TRBJ1-5 gives the whole variable domain DGGITQSPKYLFRKEGQNVTLSCEQNLNHDAMYWYRQDPGQGLRLIYYSQIVNDFQKGDIAEGYSVSREKKESFPLTVTSAQKNPTAFYLCASRRGVGNQPQHFGDGTRLSIL.

The chain recombines TRBV20-1 with TRBJ1-3, with a weak D call TRBD1 (5 bases). V shed 3 bases and J shed 4 bases, with 16 bases lying between them. CDR3 size: 15 residues. The V gene's germline CDR1 is DFQATT and CDR2 SNEGSKA (reference sequence). The CDR3, as DNA: TGCAGTGCTAGCGCCGGGGACGGCCACGGAAACACCATATATTTT. Amino acids: CSASAGDGHGNTIYF.

The chain is built from TRBV6-5 and TRBJ2-1; D could derive from TRBD1 or TRBD2 (5 bases each). This CDR3 spans 16 amino acids. The germline gives CDR1 MNHEY, CDR2 SVGAGI. The ends were cut back, 5 bases at V and 6 bases at J, with 20 bases in the middle. CDR3 residues: CASSHGKGPLGNEQFF. Written as DNA, the CDR3 is TGTGCCAGCAGTCACGGAAAGGGACCCCTAGGCAATGAGCAGTTCTTC.

The chain employs TRBV3-1 and TRBJ2-1, with D unresolved. Germline V gene sequence: CDR1 LGHDT, CDR2 YNNKEL (reference sequence). The CDR3 is 16 amino acids. The V and J ends lost 4 bases and 2 bases respectively, with 15 bases between them. The CDR3 protein is CASSLLIGRPYNEQFF. Here the CDR3 DNA reads TGTGCCAGCAGCCTCCTCATCGGACGACCCTACAATGAGCAGTTCTTC.

This clonotype was picked up a small number of times. The gene calls are TRBV29-1 and TRBJ2-2, with unresolved D. In germline, CDR1 is SQVTM, CDR2 ANQGSEA. The CDR3 length is 13 residues. V shed 7 bases and J shed 5 bases, with 14 bases lying between them. The CDR3 is CSGRRRGTGELFF. In nucleotides, the CDR3 is TGCAGCGGTCGACGCCGCGGAACCGGGGAGCTGTTTTTT.

The chain employs TRBV30 and TRBJ1-2, with D perhaps matching TRBD1 (6 bases). CDR3 length equals 14 residues. With 8 bases removed from V and 8 bases from J, the gap between germline ends came to 24 bases. Germline loops: CDR1 GTSNPN, CDR2 SVGIG (reference sequence). The CDR3 protein is CAGVYGRTAKGYTF. DNA for the CDR3: TGTGCCGGAGTGTATGGTAGGACAGCGAAAGGCTACACCTTC. Combining the CDR3 with reference TRBV30 and TRBJ1-2 gives the whole variable domain SQTIHQWPATLVQPVGSPLSLECTVEGTSNPNLYWYRQAAGRGLQLLFYSVGIGQISSEVPQNLSASRPQDRQFILSSKKLLLSDSGFYLCAGVYGRTAKGYTFGSGTRLTVV.

The V gene is TRBV7-9, the J gene TRBJ2-1, with TRBD2 identical over 14 bases. The CDR3 runs 17 residues. Trimming at V came to 1 base and at J to 8 bases, leaving 7 bases not matched to a gene. The germline V gene has CDR1 SEHNR and CDR2 FQNEAQ (reference sequence). The CDR3 region has the DNA TGTGCCAGCAGCTTAGGGGGACTAGCGGGAGTATGGTATGAGCAGTTCTTC. It specifies CASSLGGLAGVWYEQFF. The variable domain in full, with the rest retrieved from reference TRBV7-9 and TRBJ2-1, is DTGVSQNPRHKITKRGQNVTFRCDPISEHNRLYWYRQTLGQGPEFLTYFQNEAQLEKSRLLSDRFSAERPKGSFSTLEIQRTEQGDSAMYLCASSLGGLAGVWYEQFFGPGTRLTVL.

In this sample, this clonotype turned up a few times. The chain uses TRBV12-5 and TRBJ2-1; 7 bases are a match to TRBD1. Germline V lookup: CDR1 LGHNT, CDR2 FRNRAP. The CDR3 has 13 amino acids. The V and J ends lost 4 bases and 3 bases, in that order; junction bases with no gene match: 0. CDR3 sequence reads: CASGWDSYNEQFF. In DNA form, the CDR3 reads TGTGCTAGTGGTTGGGACAGCTACAATGAGCAGTTCTTC.

This clonotype came up a few times. V and J are TRBV5-1 and TRBJ2-5, with 14 bases that match TRBD2. The germline gives CDR1 SGHRS, CDR2 YFSETQ. This CDR3 has 15 residues. The trim removed 4 bases at V and 7 bases at J, leaving 6 bases unmatched. DNA of the CDR3: TGCGCCAGCAGCCCGACTAGCGGGGGGGCAGGGACCCAGTACTTC. Its protein product is CASSPTSGGAGTQYF.

This clonotype showed up just a few times. The chain joins TRBV3-1 to TRBJ1-1, with a weak D call TRBD1 (6 bases). V lost 0 bases and J lost 1, with 12 bases in between. Germline CDR1 reads LGHDT; CDR2 reads YNNKEL (reference sequence). The CDR3 runs to 16 residues. CDR3 amino acids: CASSQDTGAGNTEAFF. The CDR3 coding sequence is TGTGCCAGCAGCCAAGATACGGGGGCTGGGAACACTGAAGCTTTCTTT.

This clonotype was seen only a few times. The gene calls are TRBV28 and TRBJ2-7, with a tentative D call TRBD2 (5 bases). Trimming shortened V by 4 bases and J by 4 bases, and 14 bases separated the two germline ends. Germline-derived CDR1 and CDR2 are MDHEN and SYDVKM. The length of the CDR3 is 14 residues. Here the CDR3 reads CASSSGQSGYEQYF. The CDR3 nucleotides read TGTGCCAGCAGTTCCGGCCAGTCGGGGTACGAGCAGTACTTC.